This T cell receptor beta chain was recorded in a study of blood T cells in healthy people across ages. With a J-beta primer mix and a sample-barcoded 5' primer, a second PCR ran 7 to 11 cycles. TCRdb recomputed calls from the 5' RACE reads with MiXCR, one row per CDR3 protein. Among 910,000 or so distinct CDR3 sequences, just over 50% were seen once, and the ten largest hold roughly 23%. The ends lost 1 base at V and 4 bases at J; junction bases unmatched: 12. CDR1 and CDR2 from the germline V gene are SGHTA and FQGNSA. CDR3 length: 18 residues. Each individual donor underwent a draw of about 11 milliliters of peripheral blood.

The sequence was obtained from a woman aged 55-70 years in good health. Material for sequencing was blood. V and J are TRBV7-2 and TRBJ2-7, with TRBD2 identical over 11 bases. CDR3 bases: TGTGCCAGCAGCTTAGTACTAGCGGGGGTGTCCTTTGGATACGAGCAGTACTTC. Translating gives CASSLVLAGVSFGYEQYF.